Listed below are T cell receptor beta chains from one sample, sequenced in a study of shared clonotypes between healthy human individuals. Clones were read by immunoSEQ multiplex PCR, and TCRdb kept only the in-frame ones, dropping some. This table has 2 million to 2.5 million clones, approximately 94% appearing once. What was sequenced was naive CD4+ T cells sorted from blood. These receptors all come from a man aged 18 to 35 in good health. The CDR3 runs from the conserved cysteine through the conserved F or W. The order of the fields is D gene, clone size, V gene, J gene, CDR3 DNA, CDR3 protein. The D gene is left open where the match is weak. A clone size is listed for some rows: how often the clone was seen (once, few, many), or a class if it is expanded.

D: TRBD1
size: .
V: TRBV4-3
J: TRBJ1-5
DNA: TGCGCCAGCAGCCACCGACTTGACAGGGATCAGCCCCAGCATTTT
CDR3: CASSHRLDRDQPQHF

D: TRBD1
size: .
V: TRBV2
J: TRBJ1-2
DNA: TGTGCCAGCAGTTCCGGGACAGGGGTCGGCTACACCTTC
CDR3: CASSSGTGVGYTF

D: .
size: .
V: TRBV28
J: TRBJ2-7
DNA: TGTGCCAGCAGTTTAACAGGGCAGTCCTACGAGCAGTACTTC
CDR3: CASSLTGQSYEQYF

D: .
size: .
V: TRBV6-5
J: TRBJ2-6
DNA: TGTGCCAGCCGGGTCGGAGGGCCCGGGGCCAACGTCCTGACTTTC
CDR3: CASRVGGPGANVLTF

D: .
size: once
V: TRBV6-6
J: TRBJ2-7
DNA: TGTGCCAGCAGTTACGGCGCCCGCACCTACGAGCAGTACTTC
CDR3: CASSYGARTYEQYF

D: .
size: .
V: TRBV7-6
J: TRBJ2-1
DNA: TGTGCCAGCAGCTTTATCGACGACAATGAGCAGTTCTTC
CDR3: CASSFIDDNEQFF

D: .
size: .
V: TRBV5-6
J: TRBJ1-5
DNA: TGTGCCAGCAGCCTCCGGGGCGAAAGTCAGCCCCAGCATTTT
CDR3: CASSLRGESQPQHF

D: TRBD1
size: .
V: TRBV25-1
J: TRBJ2-3
DNA: TGTGCCAGCAGCAAGCTGGGGACAGGAAGCACAGATACGCAGTATTTT
CDR3: CASSKLGTGSTDTQYF

D: .
size: .
V: TRBV7-9
J: TRBJ2-4
DNA: TGTGCCAGCAGCTTAGGAGGAGGGGACGTAAACATTCAGTACTTC
CDR3: CASSLGGGDVNIQYF

D: .
size: .
V: TRBV18
J: TRBJ1-1
DNA: TGTGCCAGCTCACCTAACGCCTGGCCTGAAGCTTTCTTT
CDR3: CASSPNAWPEAFF

D: TRBD1
size: .
V: TRBV9
J: TRBJ1-2
DNA: TGTGCCAGCAGCCCAGGGACAGGGCCCTACACCTTC
CDR3: CASSPGTGPYTF

D: .
size: .
V: TRBV11-2
J: TRBJ1-1
DNA: TGTGCCAGCAGCTTAGCTGGCACGAACACTGAAGCTTTCTTT
CDR3: CASSLAGTNTEAFF

D: .
size: .
V: TRBV29-1
J: TRBJ2-7
DNA: TGCAGCGTAACCGGGACGGGATCCTACGAGCAGTACTTC
CDR3: CSVTGTGSYEQYF

D: .
size: .
V: TRBV6-5
J: TRBJ1-2
DNA: TGTGCCAGCAGTCCATCGACCCGCTTCTATGGCTACACCTTC
CDR3: CASSPSTRFYGYTF

D: .
size: .
V: TRBV30
J: TRBJ1-2
DNA: TGTGCCTGGAGTAATTTTGGGGATGATGTCTACACCTTC
CDR3: CAWSNFGDDVYTF

D: .
size: once
V: TRBV2
J: TRBJ1-4
DNA: TGTGCCAGCAGTGAATGGGGGCAACTGTTTTTT
CDR3: CASSEWGQLFF